The 3 T cell receptor beta chains reported below all come from one sample, sequenced in a study of OX40 agonist ivuxolimab in advanced cancers. Profiled with immunoSEQ multiplex PCR; TCRdb holds only in-frame clones, not every one. The sample lists around 35,000 clones, roughly 81% seen once, with about 24% in the top ten. The material was CD4+ or CD8+ T cells sorted from blood, obtained in a trial of the OX40 agonist ivuxolimab. All receptors derive from an adult with an advanced solid tumor such as melanoma, head and neck, liver or kidney cancer.

This chain joins TRBV4-1 and TRBJ1-5, with 9 bases matching TRBD1. CDR3 length: 15 residues. J gave up 5 bases and V 0 bases, and 2 bases lay outside the gene matches. CDR1 and CDR2 (germline): MGHRA, YSYEKL. The CDR3 reads CASSQEDRGYQPQHF. The CDR3 region has the DNA TGCGCCAGCAGCCAAGAGGACAGGGGATATCAGCCCCAGCATTTT.

J is TRBJ2-3 and V is TRBV5-1; D is unresolved. The CDR3 has 15 amino acids. Germline CDR1 and CDR2: SGHRS and YFSETQ. V was shortened by 4 bases and J by 5 bases, with 17 bases between the two germline ends. The CDR3 DNA reads TGCGCCAGCAGCCCCGGCTGGGGTTCTGTAGATACGCAGTATTTT. Encoded protein: CASSPGWGSVDTQYF.

In its sample, this clone was seen a few times. The chain links TRBV19 to TRBJ1-1; D uncertain. The CDR3 sequence is 15 residues long. Germline V gene data show CDR1 as LNHDA and CDR2 as SQIVND (reference sequence). V was shortened by 6 bases and J by 1 base, with 15 bases between the two germline ends. In DNA form, the CDR3 reads TGTGCCAGTAGCCTCTCGACACCTAGGAACACTGAAGCTTTCTTT. Translated, it gives CASSLSTPRNTEAFF.